The 7 T cell receptor beta chains below all came from one sample that was sequenced in a study of beta chain features in type 1 diabetes. Reverse transcribing all isolated RNA meant expressed TCRB transcripts were sequenced. TCRdb's table, derived via immunoSEQ multiplex PCR, lists solely in-frame clones and lacks some. The sample has around 430,000 clones, approximately 30% seen once. Material for sequencing was naive CD4+ T cells from blood. The receptors were gathered from a man between 18 and 35 years old in good health.

The genes are TRBV7-9 and TRBJ2-7, with TRBD1 matching over 8 bases. The CDR3 has 15 amino acids. CDR1 is SEHNR, CDR2 FQNEAQ, per germline (reference sequence). The V segment lost 5 bases and the J segment 7 bases; nucleotides outside the gene matches: 13. CDR3 sequence: CASSVSGTGSREQYF. In DNA form, the CDR3 reads TGTGCCAGCAGCGTTTCCGGGACAGGCTCTCGGGAGCAGTACTTC.

The rearrangement joins TRBV15 to TRBJ2-1; no clear D gene. Germline V gene sequence: CDR1 LNHNV, CDR2 YYDKDF (reference sequence). Deletions cut 5 bases from V and 1 base from J, with 9 bases between. The CDR3 consists of 14 residues. CDR3: CATSAVRSYNEQFF. CDR3 sequence (DNA): TGTGCCACCAGCGCCGTCAGATCCTACAATGAGCAGTTCTTC.

This clone was observed a handful of times. Other DNA sequences in the same sample also yield this CDR3. The chain uses TRBV7-2 and TRBJ2-7; a possible D gene is TRBD1 (5 bases). V was clipped by 1 base and J by 4 bases, with 8 bases between them. Germline lookup yields CDR1 SGHTA and CDR2 FQGNSA. The CDR3 consists of 13 residues. The CDR3 DNA sequence: TGTGCCAGCAGCTTAGTGGCAGGGTACGAGCAGTACTTC. It is translated as CASSLVAGYEQYF.

This clone was detected a few times. The chain employs TRBV10-3 and TRBJ2-1; 8 nucleotides align to TRBD2. The CDR3 totals 18 residues. Germline CDR1 and CDR2: ENHRY and SYGVKD. V shed 8 bases and J 0 bases; nucleotides not matched to a gene: 15. The CDR3 DNA follows: TGTGCCATCCCTACGGCGGGAGGCTCTCACAGCTCCTACAATGAGCAGTTCTTC. Translated, it gives CAIPTAGGSHSSYNEQFF.

This clone has only a few counts. This chain connects TRBV9 to TRBJ2-7; D gene unclear. Per germline, CDR1 SGDLS and CDR2 YYNGEE. Trimming pared 0 bases from V and 2 bases from J, leaving 9 bases between. This CDR3 has 14 residues. The CDR3 nucleotides read TGTGCCAGCAGCGTAGCCCCGATTGCCTACGAGCAGTACTTC. Its translation is CASSVAPIAYEQYF.

V is TRBV13 and J is TRBJ2-1; D may be TRBD2 (6 bases). Trimming left V 1 base short and J 3 bases short, with 10 bases between. Germline V gene lookup returns CDR1 PRHDT and CDR2 FYEKMQ (reference sequence). The CDR3 spans 15 residues. The CDR3 nucleotides are TGTGCCAGCAGCTTAGAGGACTATTACTACAATGAGCAGTTCTTC. Protein: CASSLEDYYYNEQFF.

The chain combines TRBV5-4 with TRBJ1-1, with 7 nucleotides matching TRBD1. Germline loops: CDR1 SGHNT, CDR2 YYREEE (reference sequence). J lost 3 bases, V lost 3 bases, and 11 bases had no gene match. This CDR3 is 16 amino acids long. For the CDR3, the DNA is TGTGCCAGCAGCTCCCCGACAGGGCTGATGGACACTGAAGCTTTCTTT. The encoded protein is CASSSPTGLMDTEAFF.